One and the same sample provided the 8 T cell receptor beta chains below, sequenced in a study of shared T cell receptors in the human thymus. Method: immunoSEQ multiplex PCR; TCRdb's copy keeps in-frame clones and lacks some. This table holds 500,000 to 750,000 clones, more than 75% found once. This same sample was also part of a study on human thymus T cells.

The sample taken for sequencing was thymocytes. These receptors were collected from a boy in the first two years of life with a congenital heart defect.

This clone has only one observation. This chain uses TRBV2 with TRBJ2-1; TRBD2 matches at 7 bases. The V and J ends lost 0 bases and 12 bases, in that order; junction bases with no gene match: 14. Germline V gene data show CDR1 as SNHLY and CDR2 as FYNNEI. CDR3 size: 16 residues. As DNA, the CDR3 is TGTGCCAGCAGTGAAGCGGGAGGGCCAGTTCGCGGGTGGCAGTTCTTC. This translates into CASSEAGGPVRGWQFF.

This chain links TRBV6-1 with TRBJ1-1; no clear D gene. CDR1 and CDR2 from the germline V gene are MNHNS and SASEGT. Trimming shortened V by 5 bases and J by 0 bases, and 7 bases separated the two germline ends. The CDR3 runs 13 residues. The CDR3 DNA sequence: TGTGCCAGCAGTAAAGGGCTGAACACTGAAGCTTTCTTT. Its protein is CASSKGLNTEAFF.

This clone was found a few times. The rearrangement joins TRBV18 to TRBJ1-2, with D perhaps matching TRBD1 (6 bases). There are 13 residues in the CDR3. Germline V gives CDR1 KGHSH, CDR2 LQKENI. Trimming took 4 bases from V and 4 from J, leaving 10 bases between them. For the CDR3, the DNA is TGTGCCAGCTCACGACAGGAGAGCTATGGCTACACCTTC. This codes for CASSRQESYGYTF.

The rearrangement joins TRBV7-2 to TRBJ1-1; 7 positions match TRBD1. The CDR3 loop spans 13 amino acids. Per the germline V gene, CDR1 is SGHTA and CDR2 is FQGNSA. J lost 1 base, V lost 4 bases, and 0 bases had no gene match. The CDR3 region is CASSWTGNTEAFF. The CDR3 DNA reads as TGTGCCAGCAGCTGGACAGGGAACACTGAAGCTTTCTTT.

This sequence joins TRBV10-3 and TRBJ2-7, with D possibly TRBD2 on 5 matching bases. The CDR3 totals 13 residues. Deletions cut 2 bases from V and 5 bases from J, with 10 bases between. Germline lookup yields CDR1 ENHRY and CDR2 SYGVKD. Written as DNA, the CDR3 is TGTGCCATCAGTGAGCCCCTGGGAGACGAGCAGTACTTC. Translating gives CAISEPLGDEQYF.

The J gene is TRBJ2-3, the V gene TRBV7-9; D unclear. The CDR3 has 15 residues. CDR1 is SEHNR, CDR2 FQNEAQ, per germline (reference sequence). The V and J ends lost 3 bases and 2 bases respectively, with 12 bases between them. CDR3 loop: CASSFSRLNTDTQYF. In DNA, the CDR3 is TGTGCCAGCAGCTTCTCGAGACTTAACACAGATACGCAGTATTTT.

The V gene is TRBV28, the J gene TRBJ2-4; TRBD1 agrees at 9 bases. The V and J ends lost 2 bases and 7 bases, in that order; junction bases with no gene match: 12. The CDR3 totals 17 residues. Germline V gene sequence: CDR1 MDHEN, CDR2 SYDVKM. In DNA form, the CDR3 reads TGTGCCAGCAGTTTAATAAAGGACAGGGGCGAGGGGAACATTCAGTACTTC. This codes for CASSLIKDRGEGNIQYF.

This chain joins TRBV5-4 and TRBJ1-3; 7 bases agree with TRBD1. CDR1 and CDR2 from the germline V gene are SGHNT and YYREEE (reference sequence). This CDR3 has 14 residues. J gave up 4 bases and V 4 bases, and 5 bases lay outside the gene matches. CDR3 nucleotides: TGTGCCAGCAGCCCGCACAGGGGAGGAAACACCATATATTTT. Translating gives CASSPHRGGNTIYF. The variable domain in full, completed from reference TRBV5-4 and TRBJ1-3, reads ETGVTQSPTHLIKTRGQQVTLRCSSQSGHNTVSWYQQALGQGPQFIFQYYREEENGRGNFPPRFSGLQFPNYSSELNVNALELDDSALYLCASSPHRGGNTIYFGEGSWLTVV.